This T cell receptor (beta chain) is from a study of regulatory T cells in long-lasting Graves disease. Trimming removed 7 bases from V and 1 base from J, with 15 bases in between. CDR1 and CDR2 from the germline V gene are ENHRY and SYGVKD. CDR3 length equals 15 residues. The table lists this clonotype with many counts. The antigen is undetermined. Study-level results: Persistent-disease Graves' patients showed less TCR diversity than new cases.

Relying on iRepertoire HTBI primers and Arm-PCR of CDR3 regions, the team built TCR beta libraries. Per the authors' pipeline: Spanning all samples, the identified segments comprised about 62 TRBV and approximately 15 TRBJ. TCRdb re-called the multiplex PCR reads with MiXCR, one entry per CDR3 protein. It is TCRdb's table, rather than the study itself, that gives the V and J calls and clone size. The sample holds a few hundred thousand distinct CDR3 sequences; over 12% are singletons and the top ten take about 7.8%. Noted time point: newly diagnosed GD, antithyroid drugs for less than 3 months. Extracted RNA from PBMCs served as the source of the TCR library. The same data also went into a second study, on T cells in Graves' hyperthyroidism and ophthalmopathy. That report adds: A first-round RT-PCR of the TCR CDR3 used the HTBI primer set. Appearing also in blood were most of the thyroid clonotypes expanded above 0.001.

This clonotype originated in a woman between 35 and 50 years old with Graves disease. The rearrangement uses TRBV10-3 and TRBJ2-3; D is possibly TRBD1 (6 bases). Sequenced material: peripheral blood mononuclear cells (PBMCs), taken at new diagnosis, from a patient treated with antithyroid drugs. The CDR3 here is CAIMDSEGGTDTQYF. The CDR3 bases are TGTGCCATCATGGACTCCGAGGGGGGCACAGATACGCAGTATTTT.